These 22 T cell receptor beta chains came from one sample sequenced in a study of T cell responses to AZD1222 COVID-19 vaccine. Libraries were prepared by immunoSEQ multiplex PCR; TCRdb keeps only in-frame clonotypes and omits some of them. This repertoire shows approximately 150,000 clones, around 92% found once; its top ten account for approximately 2.2%. Specimen: peripheral blood, collected on day 0 of AZD1222 vaccination. The source is an adult in good health.

This chain links TRBV2 with TRBJ1-1; no firm D call. Germline V lookup: CDR1 SNHLY, CDR2 FYNNEI. Trimming shortened V by 5 bases and J by 7 bases, and 5 bases separated the two germline ends. The CDR3 contains 10 residues. The CDR3 loop reads CASSSGEAFF. The CDR3 bases are TGTGCCAGCAGTAGCGGTGAAGCTTTCTTT.

The chain carries TRBV19 and TRBJ2-5; perhaps TRBD1 as D (5 bases). Trimming shortened V by 5 bases and J by 4 bases, and 11 bases separated the two germline ends. Germline loops: CDR1 LNHDA, CDR2 SQIVND (reference sequence). This CDR3 region has 13 residues. This CDR3 is CASSRAGLETQYF. DNA of the CDR3: TGTGCCAGTAGTCGCGCAGGGCTAGAGACCCAGTACTTC.

The chain couples TRBV5-1 to TRBJ1-5; TRBD1 matches at 7 bases. The V segment lost 0 bases and the J segment 8 bases; nucleotides outside the gene matches: 8. The germline CDR1 and CDR2 sequences are SGHRS and YFSETQ. The length of the CDR3 is 15 residues. The CDR3 loop reads CASSLGNRGGEPQHF. The DNA of the CDR3 is TGCGCCAGCAGCTTGGGTAACAGGGGCGGGGAGCCCCAGCATTTT.

The rearrangement links TRBV10-2 to TRBJ1-6, with TRBD1 identical over 7 bases. Looked up from germline, CDR1 is WSHSY and CDR2 is SAAADI. This CDR3 region has 17 residues. J was trimmed by 0 bases and V by 6 bases; bases with no gene match: 8. CDR3 protein: CASREGQISSYNSPLHF. The CDR3 nucleotides read TGCGCCAGCAGGGAGGGACAGATAAGCTCCTATAATTCACCCCTCCACTTT.

This chain uses TRBV29-1 with TRBJ2-2; 7 positions agree with TRBD2. The V gene end was trimmed by 4 bases and the J gene end by 5 bases; junction bases not matched to a gene: 7. The length of the CDR3 is 14 residues. CDR1 SQVTM and CDR2 ANQGSEA come from the germline V gene. Here the CDR3 reads CSVVGGRSTGELFF. The CDR3 DNA reads TGCAGCGTTGTTGGCGGGAGAAGTACCGGGGAGCTGTTTTTT.

V usage is TRBV6-5 and J usage is TRBJ1-1, with 8 nucleotides matching TRBD1. The J segment lost 2 bases and the V segment lost 5 bases, leaving 7 bases of the junction unmatched. Germline V gives CDR1 MNHEY, CDR2 SVGAGI. The CDR3 spans 15 residues. The CDR3 reads CASSQRDRINTEAFF. In nucleotides, the CDR3 is TGTGCCAGCAGTCAAAGGGACAGGATAAACACTGAAGCTTTCTTT.

The chain uses TRBV27 and TRBJ2-7; possibly TRBD1 for D (6 bases). Deletions cut 6 bases from V and 6 bases from J, with 9 bases between. CDR1 and CDR2 (germline): MNHEY, SMNVEV (reference sequence). The length of the CDR3 is 11 residues. CDR3 loop: CASRQGGEQYF. DNA for the CDR3: TGTGCCAGCAGACAGGGTGGCGAGCAGTACTTC.

Remarks on this clone: Other DNA sequences from this sample encode an identical CDR3 as well. CDR3 sequence: CASSVAGNTEAFF. CDR3 bases: TGTGCCAGCAGCGTAGCTGGGAACACTGAAGCTTTCTTT. V usage is TRBV9 and J usage is TRBJ1-1; D not resolved. V lost 0 bases and J 1 base, leaving 4 bases between the germline ends. This CDR3 contains 13 residues. CDR1 SGDLS and CDR2 YYNGEE come from the germline V gene.

The chain recombines TRBV7-9 with TRBJ2-5; 12 nucleotides match TRBD1. V lost 5 bases and J lost 5; bases outside the gene matches: 3. This CDR3 is 14 amino acids long. The V gene's germline CDR1 is SEHNR and CDR2 FQNEAQ (reference sequence). This CDR3 reads CASSRGTGGETQYF. CDR3 nucleotide sequence: TGTGCCAGCAGCCGAGGGACAGGGGGCGAGACCCAGTACTTC.

The chain employs TRBV19 and TRBJ1-6; 9 positions agree with TRBD1. Trimming cost V 9 bases and J 7 bases; bases outside gene matches: 4. The CDR3 is 13 amino acids. Germline values: CDR1 LNHDA, CDR2 SQIVND (reference sequence). The CDR3 reads CASHRGPNSPLHF. CDR3 DNA: TGTGCCAGCCACAGGGGGCCGAATTCACCCCTCCACTTT.

J is TRBJ2-3 and V is TRBV28, with D maybe TRBD2 (6 bases). This CDR3 spans 17 amino acids. The V and J ends lost 5 bases and 3 bases respectively, with 21 bases between them. Germline loops: CDR1 MDHEN, CDR2 SYDVKM. Here the CDR3 reads CASSTTPSGVGTDTQYF. The CDR3 region has the DNA TGTGCCAGCAGTACTACCCCCTCGGGGGTTGGGACAGATACGCAGTATTTT.

V and J are TRBV20-1 and TRBJ1-1; perhaps TRBD1 as D (5 bases). CDR1 and CDR2 from the germline V gene are DFQATT and SNEGSKA (reference sequence). The CDR3 contains 13 residues. The V end was cut by 3 bases, the J end by 0 bases, with 8 bases between. The CDR3 is CSASGTVNTEAFF. CDR3 nucleotide sequence: TGCAGTGCTAGTGGGACTGTGAACACTGAAGCTTTCTTT.

V usage is TRBV28 and J usage is TRBJ1-1; 7 bases fit TRBD1. J lost 8 bases, V lost 7 bases, and 10 bases had no gene match. The germline CDR1 and CDR2 sequences are MDHEN and SYDVKM. This CDR3 has 13 residues. CDR3 nucleotides: TGTGCCAGCACCCAGATCGGACAGGTCGAAGCTTTCTTT. This translates into CASTQIGQVEAFF. Complete variable domain (other parts from reference TRBV28 and TRBJ1-1): DVKVTQSSRYLVKRTGEKVFLECVQDMDHENMFWYRQDPGLGLRLIYFSYDVKMKEKGDIPEGYSVSREKKERFSLILESASTNQTSMYLCASTQIGQVEAFFGQGTRLTVV.

V usage is TRBV5-8 and J usage is TRBJ2-3; 11 positions match TRBD1. This CDR3 is built from 14 residues. Germline lookup yields CDR1 SGHTS and CDR2 YDEGEE. The ends lost 4 bases at V and 5 bases at J; junction bases unmatched: 3. CDR3 in DNA: TGTGCCAGCAGCCGAGGGACAGGGGGAGATACGCAGTATTTT. It codes for CASSRGTGGDTQYF.

This chain connects TRBV7-7 to TRBJ2-1; 7 positions match TRBD2. The junction had 5 bases not matched to a gene; V was cut back by 1 base and J by 5 bases. The CDR3 runs 15 residues. Per germline, CDR1 SSHAT and CDR2 FNYEAQ (reference sequence). The CDR3 loop reads CASSLELADHNEQFF. The CDR3 bases are TGTGCCAGCAGCTTAGAGCTAGCGGACCACAATGAGCAGTTCTTC.

This chain uses TRBV14 with TRBJ2-4; the D gene is possibly TRBD2 (6 bases). CDR1 and CDR2 from the germline V gene are SGHDN and FVKESK. Trimming removed 5 bases at V and 5 bases at J, with 13 bases between. The CDR3 spans 14 residues. DNA of the CDR3: TGTGCCAGCAGCGGGACCGGGGGTCAAAACATTCAGTACTTC. Translated: CASSGTGGQNIQYF. Full variable domain (remainder filled in from reference TRBV14 and TRBJ2-4): EAGVTQFPSHSVIEKGQTVTLRCDPISGHDNLYWYRRVMGKEIKFLLHFVKESKQDESGMPNNRFLAERTGGTYSTLKVQPAELEDSGVYFCASSGTGGQNIQYFGAGTRLSVL.

The chain uses TRBV30 and TRBJ2-3, with D unclear. V dropped 7 bases and J dropped 7 bases, with 12 bases sitting between them. CDR3 length: 11 residues. CDR1 is GTSNPN, CDR2 SVGIG, per germline (reference sequence). The CDR3 region is CALKAEHTQYF. CDR3 in DNA: TGTGCCTTGAAGGCGGAGCATACGCAGTATTTT.

V and J are TRBV4-1 and TRBJ1-4, with 9 bases identical to TRBD1. The germline V gene has CDR1 MGHRA and CDR2 YSYEKL. V shed 0 bases and J 6 bases; nucleotides not matched to a gene: 8. There are 17 residues in the CDR3. CDR3 loop: CASSQDYGGQGYEKLFF. In DNA form, the CDR3 reads TGCGCCAGCAGCCAAGATTACGGGGGACAGGGATATGAAAAACTGTTTTTT.

The chain employs TRBV19 and TRBJ2-3; 9 bases match TRBD2. The CDR3 is made up of 15 amino acids. CDR1 is LNHDA, CDR2 SQIVND, per germline (reference sequence). V was clipped by 11 bases and J by 1 base; unmatched bases: 10. The CDR3 bases are TGTGCCTCTAATCCGGTAGCGGGGGGCACAGATACGCAGTATTTT. As protein: CASNPVAGGTDTQYF.

A remark on this clone: An end of the junction does not agree with germline; a read error may underlie this. The chain couples TRBV6-4 to TRBJ2-2, with 9 bases fitting TRBD1. Per germline, CDR1 MRHNA and CDR2 SNTAGT. The CDR3 is made up of 15 amino acids. The CDR3 DNA sequence: TGTGCCAGCAGTGACGGACAGGGGAACATCGGGGAGCTGTTTTTT. Translating gives CASSDGQGNIGELFF.

The chain joins TRBV2 to TRBJ1-6; D is undetermined. Trimming left V 6 bases short and J 6 bases short, with 3 bases between. Germline V gene sequence: CDR1 SNHLY, CDR2 FYNNEI. The CDR3 consists of 11 residues. CDR3: CASRGNSPLHF. CDR3 nucleotide sequence: TGTGCCAGCAGAGGTAATTCACCCCTCCACTTT. Drawing the rest from reference TRBV2 and TRBJ1-6, the complete variable domain is EPEVTQTPSHQVTQMGQEVILRCVPISNHLYFYWYRQILGQKVEFLVSFYNNEISEKSEIFDDQFSVERPDGSNFTLKIRSTKLEDSAMYFCASRGNSPLHFGNGTRLTVT.

This clone was picked up a small number of times. The chain employs TRBV19 and TRBJ1-5; tentatively, D is TRBD1 (5 bases). From germline, CDR1 is LNHDA and CDR2 SQIVND (reference sequence). Between the trimmed V and J ends, which lost 9 bases and 5 bases, there was a span of 17 bases. The CDR3 has 14 amino acids. CDR3 region: CASIPRDRDQPQHF. The CDR3 DNA reads as TGTGCCAGCATCCCCCGGGACCGAGATCAGCCCCAGCATTTT.